The rows below give T cell receptor beta chains drawn from one sample of a study of T cell responses to AZD1222 COVID-19 vaccine. Sequencing was performed with immunoSEQ multiplex PCR; in TCRdb, only in-frame clones are kept and a portion is missing. The sample consists of approximately 89,000 clones, around nine tenths of them appearing once. The sample consisted of peripheral blood, taken 28 days after the second AZD1222 dose. These receptors originate from an adult who received the AZD1222 COVID-19 vaccine. Both conserved end residues are part of each CDR3. The order of the fields is D gene, clone size, V gene, J gene, CDR3 protein, CDR3 DNA. D genes are given only for firm matches. A clone size is listed for some rows: how often the clone was seen (once, few, many), or a class if it is expanded.

>TRBD2|NA|TRBV4-3|TRBJ2-2
CASSQDVGGVTGELFF
TGCGCCAGCAGCCAAGATGTCGGGGGGGTAACCGGGGAGCTGTTTTTT
>NA|NA|TRBV11-2|TRBJ1-1
CASSFRREGTEAFF
TGTGCCAGCAGCTTCCGACGGGAGGGCACTGAAGCTTTCTTT
>NA|NA|TRBV5-8|TRBJ2-1
CASSFWTRNSYNEQFF
TGTGCCAGCAGCTTTTGGACGCGCAATTCCTACAATGAGCAGTTCTTC
>NA|NA|TRBV5-1|TRBJ2-1
CASSLGQGNEQFF
TGCGCCAGCAGCTTGGGCCAGGGCAATGAGCAGTTCTTC
>NA|NA|TRBV4-3|TRBJ1-4
CASSQDLSATNEKLFF
TGCGCCAGCAGCCAAGATCTTAGTGCAACTAATGAAAAACTGTTTTTT
>NA|NA|TRBV7-9|TRBJ2-3
CASSFVTSTDTQYF
TGTGCCAGCAGCTTTGTAACTAGCACAGATACGCAGTATTTT
>NA|NA|TRBV7-3|TRBJ1-1
CASSLSPMDGFNTEAFF
TGTGCCAGCAGCTTAAGCCCAATGGACGGGTTTAACACTGAAGCTTTCTTT
>TRBD1|NA|TRBV19|TRBJ1-2
CASRNRDRGQGYTF
TGTGCCAGTAGGAACCGGGACAGGGGACAGGGCTACACCTTC
>TRBD1|once|TRBV4-3|TRBJ1-1
CASSQGQVTEAFF
TGCGCCAGCAGCCAGGGACAGGTAACTGAAGCTTTCTTT
>TRBD2|NA|TRBV3-1/TRBV3-2|TRBJ2-1
CASSPHAGGELNEQFF
TGTGCCAGCAGCCCGCATGCCGGGGGGGAACTCAATGAGCAGTTCTTC
>NA|NA|TRBV2|TRBJ1-4
CASSAAGGTNEKLFF
TGTGCCAGCAGTGCCGCCGGGGGAACTAATGAAAAACTGTTTTTT
>NA|NA|TRBV2|TRBJ1-4
CASKGQFNEKLFF
TGTGCCAGCAAAGGACAGTTTAATGAAAAACTGTTTTTT
>NA|NA|TRBV6-2/TRBV6-3|TRBJ1-1
CASSWTENTEAFF
TGTGCCAGCAGTTGGACGGAAAACACTGAAGCTTTCTTT
>NA|NA|TRBV2|TRBJ2-7
CASRSYEQYF
TGTGCCAGCAGAAGCTACGAGCAGTACTTC
>NA|NA|TRBV2|TRBJ2-7
CASSGGGRREQYF
TGTGCCAGCAGTGGGGGGGGGCGCCGAGAGCAGTACTTC
>NA|NA|TRBV2|TRBJ1-4
CASSEASGEKLFF
TGTGCCAGCAGTGAAGCCAGCGGAGAAAAACTGTTTTTT
>NA|NA|TRBV5-1|TRBJ1-3
CASPSLLDTGNTIYF
TGCGCCAGCCCGTCCCTTCTAGACACTGGAAACACCATATATTTT
>NA|NA|TRBV3-1/TRBV3-2|TRBJ1-3
CASSPGLNSGNTIYF
TGTGCCAGCAGCCCAGGACTGAACTCTGGAAACACCATATATTTT
>NA|once|TRBV2|TRBJ2-5
CASSEGEAPRETQYF
TGTGCCAGCAGTGAAGGGGAAGCACCCCGAGAGACCCAGTACTTC
>NA|NA|TRBV27|TRBJ1-6
CASNHGGGARSPLHF
TGTGCCAGCAACCATGGGGGGGGCGCGAGGTCACCCCTCCACTTT
>TRBD1|few|TRBV4-2|TRBJ1-2
CASRLFSAGGQGADGYTF
TGTGCCAGCAGGTTATTTAGTGCGGGAGGACAGGGGGCGGATGGCTACACCTTC
>NA|NA|TRBV7-3|TRBJ2-1
CASSERVHNEQFF
TGTGCCAGCAGCGAGCGAGTCCACAATGAGCAGTTCTTC
>NA|NA|TRBV2|TRBJ1-5
CASSGGTLSNQPQHF
TGTGCCAGCAGTGGCGGGACACTTAGCAATCAGCCCCAGCATTTT
>NA|NA|TRBV19|TRBJ2-6
CASSFQTTSGANVLTF
TGTGCCAGTAGTTTCCAGACTACTTCTGGGGCCAACGTCCTGACTTTC
>TRBD1|NA|TRBV9|TRBJ1-2
CASSVEGQGASVYGYTF
TGTGCCAGCAGCGTAGAGGGACAGGGTGCCTCGGTCTATGGCTACACCTTC
>TRBD1|NA|TRBV28|TRBJ2-7
CASSPRQGSYEQYF
TGTGCCAGCAGTCCCCGACAGGGATCCTACGAGCAGTACTTC
>NA|NA|TRBV15|TRBJ1-5
CATSRDRGGAQPQHF
TGTGCCACCAGCAGAGATCGTGGGGGTGCTCAGCCCCAGCATTTT
>NA|once|TRBV5-5|TRBJ1-4
CASSLAQLNEKLFF
TGTGCCAGCAGCTTGGCTCAGCTTAATGAAAAACTGTTTTTT
>TRBD1|NA|TRBV11-2|TRBJ1-2
CASSRLKGTVAGYTF
TGTGCCAGCAGCCGATTGAAAGGGACAGTTGCTGGCTACACCTTC
>NA|NA|TRBV7-9|TRBJ2-5
CASSYKETQYF
TGTGCCAGCAGCTATAAAGAGACCCAGTACTTC
>NA|NA|TRBV5-1|TRBJ1-1
CASSSQGGGTEAFF
TGCGCCAGCAGCTCACAGGGTGGCGGCACTGAAGCTTTCTTT
>NA|NA|TRBV9|TRBJ1-6
CASSVGGTYNSPLHF
TGTGCCAGCAGCGTGGGGGGGACCTATAATTCACCCCTCCACTTT
>TRBD2|NA|TRBV2|TRBJ2-7
CASGRTSGGAYEQYF
TGTGCCAGCGGAAGGACTAGCGGGGGGGCCTACGAGCAGTACTTC
>NA|NA|TRBV7-9|TRBJ1-1
CASSQGLLNTEAFF
TGTGCCAGCAGCCAGGGACTGTTGAACACTGAAGCTTTCTTT
>TRBD1|NA|TRBV7-9|TRBJ1-1
CASSLESGGTEAFF
TGTGCCAGCAGCTTAGAGTCAGGGGGCACTGAAGCTTTCTTT
>TRBD1|NA|TRBV6-6|TRBJ2-7
CATGQGAYEQYF
TGTGCCACGGGACAGGGGGCATACGAGCAGTACTTC
>NA|once|TRBV11-3|TRBJ2-7
CASSLGRGYEQYF
TGTGCCAGCAGCTTAGGACGAGGGTACGAGCAGTACTTC
>TRBD2|once|TRBV4-2|TRBJ2-1
CASSRRAGGPRHDEQFF
TGTGCCAGCAGTAGGAGAGCGGGGGGGCCTAGGCACGATGAGCAGTTCTTC
>TRBD2|few|TRBV19|TRBJ2-4
CASSIEGTSGRPAKNIQYF
TGTGCCAGTAGTATAGAAGGGACTAGCGGGAGGCCGGCCAAAAACATTCAGTACTTC
>NA|NA|TRBV28|TRBJ2-7
CASSELLYEQYF
TGTGCCAGCAGTGAGCTACTCTACGAGCAGTACTTC
>NA|NA|TRBV19|TRBJ1-5
CASNSQGNQPQHF
TGTGCCAGTAATTCACAGGGCAATCAGCCCCAGCATTTT
>TRBD1|NA|TRBV4-1|TRBJ1-1
CASSHDRGMNTEAFF
TGCGCCAGCAGCCACGACAGGGGCATGAACACTGAAGCTTTCTTT
>NA|NA|TRBV28|TRBJ2-7
CASSSRDEQYF
TGTGCCAGCAGTTCCCGGGACGAGCAGTACTTC
>NA|NA|TRBV11-2|TRBJ1-3
CASSPFRVFGNTIYF
TGTGCCAGCAGTCCATTCAGGGTATTTGGAAACACCATATATTTT
>NA|NA|TRBV11-2|TRBJ2-7
CASSPQGFPYEQYF
TGTGCCAGCAGCCCACAGGGATTCCCCTACGAGCAGTACTTC
>NA|NA|TRBV4-1|TRBJ2-7
CASSQDPTYSYEQYF
TGCGCCAGCAGCCAAGATCCGACCTACTCCTACGAGCAGTACTTC
>TRBD1|NA|TRBV15|TRBJ2-4
CATSRDGQGTNIQYF
TGTGCCACCAGCAGAGATGGACAGGGGACCAACATTCAGTACTTC
>NA|NA|TRBV7-2|TRBJ1-1
CASSTGEAFF
TGTGCCAGCAGTACAGGTGAAGCTTTCTTT
>NA|NA|TRBV29-1|TRBJ2-3
CSGGEPTDTQYF
TGCAGCGGAGGAGAGCCCACAGATACGCAGTATTTT
>NA|NA|TRBV6-6|TRBJ1-4
CASSSRGFPTNEKLFF
TGTGCCAGCAGCAGCCGGGGGTTCCCAACTAATGAAAAACTGTTTTTT
>NA|NA|TRBV7-6|TRBJ2-2
CASSLVGSYTGELFF
TGTGCCAGCAGCTTAGTCGGCAGCTACACCGGGGAGCTGTTTTTT
>NA|NA|TRBV7-8|TRBJ1-1
CASSLRGLGTEAFF
TGTGCCAGCAGCTTACGGGGGTTAGGCACTGAAGCTTTCTTT
>TRBD1|NA|TRBV6-6|TRBJ1-2
CASSYSEGQYNYGYTF
TGTGCCAGCAGTTACTCAGAGGGACAGTATAACTATGGCTACACCTTC
>TRBD1|NA|TRBV10-3|TRBJ1-2
CAIPRIKDRDHGYTF
TGTGCCATTCCCCGGATTAAAGACAGGGACCATGGCTACACCTTC
>NA|NA|TRBV18|TRBJ1-2
CASAPGRDYGYTF
TGTGCCAGCGCACCGGGAAGGGACTATGGCTACACCTTC
>NA|NA|TRBV6-2/TRBV6-3|TRBJ2-7
CASSYSVEQYF
TGTGCCAGCAGTTACTCGGTCGAGCAGTACTTC
>NA|NA|TRBV13|TRBJ1-2
CASSTLNYGYTF
TGTGCCAGCTCGACTCTAAACTATGGCTACACCTTC